This T cell receptor beta chain was found in a study of early T cells in non-severe SARS-CoV-2 infection. Molecules of cDNA were individually given unique molecular identifiers that were attached to them. TCRdb redid the calling of the 5' RACE reads with MiXCR, one entry per CDR3 protein. The repertoire consists of about 110,000 distinct CDR3 sequences, with around 13% occurring once and the leading ten covering approximately 4%. This clonotype was detected ten times or more. CDR1 and CDR2 from the germline V gene are SGHTA and FQGNSA. Trimming removed 1 base at V and 1 base at J, with 7 bases between. The CDR3 covers 14 residues.

This chain joins TRBV7-2 and TRBJ1-1; D gene unclear. The sequencing used whole blood, collected at baseline. This sequence was found in an adult who was a healthcare worker with PCR-confirmed SARS-CoV-2 infection or an uninfected control (not recorded which). This CDR3 is CASSLVSANTEAFF. CDR3 nucleotides: TGTGCCAGCAGCTTAGTGTCGGCGAACACTGAAGCTTTCTTT.